This T cell receptor (beta chain) was obtained from a study of post-analysis software for immune sequencing data. Study as a whole: Progressive-relapsing, secondary progressive and relapsing-remitting multiple sclerosis were among the disease courses included.

Unique-molecular-identifier-tagged TCR beta cDNA libraries were used. Some 500,000 cDNA molecules came from around 1 to 9.1 million T cells. TCRdb reanalysed the PCR reads using MiXCR and keeps one entry per CDR3 protein. Among hundreds of thousands of distinct CDR3 sequences listed, roughly 58% were seen once. Only a few counts were recorded for this clonotype. Its antigen is unknown. Germline V gene data show CDR1 as SGHRS and CDR2 as YFSETQ. The CDR3 is 15 residues long. V dropped 4 bases and J dropped 3; count of bases not matched to a gene: 6. Broader study findings: Samples from a shared batch, those prepared together, strongly co-clustered by F measure. Multiple sclerosis patients had significantly lower normalized Chao1 diversity than controls. When patients were compared with controls, about five TRBV segments were more frequent, TRBV5-6, TRBV5-1 and TRBV20-1 among them.

The clonotype was recovered from a girl aged 5-17 years with multiple sclerosis. This chain joins TRBV5-1 and TRBJ1-2; 10 positions match TRBD1. The sequenced material came from blood. The CDR3 loop reads CASSPDRGLDYGYTF. CDR3 DNA sequence: TGCGCCAGCAGCCCGGACAGGGGGTTAGACTATGGCTACACCTTC.